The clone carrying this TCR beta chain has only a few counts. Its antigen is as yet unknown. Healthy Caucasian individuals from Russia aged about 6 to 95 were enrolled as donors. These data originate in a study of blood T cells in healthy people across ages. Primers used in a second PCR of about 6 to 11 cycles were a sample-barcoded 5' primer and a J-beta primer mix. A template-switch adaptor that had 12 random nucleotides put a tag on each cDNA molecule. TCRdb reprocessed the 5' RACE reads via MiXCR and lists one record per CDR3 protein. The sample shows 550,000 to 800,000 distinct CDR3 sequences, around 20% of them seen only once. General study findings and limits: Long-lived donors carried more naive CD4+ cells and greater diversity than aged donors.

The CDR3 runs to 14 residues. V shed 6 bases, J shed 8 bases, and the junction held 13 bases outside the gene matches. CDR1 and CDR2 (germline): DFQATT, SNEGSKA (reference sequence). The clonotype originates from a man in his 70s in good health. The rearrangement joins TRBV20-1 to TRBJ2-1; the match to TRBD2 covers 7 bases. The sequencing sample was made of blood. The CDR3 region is CSASGRGGPHEQFF. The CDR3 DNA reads TGCAGTGCAAGTGGTAGGGGAGGGCCGCATGAGCAGTTCTTC.